This T cell receptor (beta chain) was identified during a study of blood T cell repertoires in COVID-19. Study in general: Sources were T cells, B-cell-depleted T cells, or PBMCs; the material itself was cDNA or gDNA.

V was cut by 2 bases and J by 2 bases, with 6 bases left in between. The CDR3 totals 13 residues. CDR1 and CDR2 from the germline V gene are MNHNY and SVGAGI (reference sequence). Two negative PCRs, clearance, or symptom resolution had been documented for recovered Cohort 3 donors. Authors' methods: Amplified reference gene primers provided the basis for estimating nucleated cell counts. Data came from immunoSEQ multiplex PCR; TCRdb stores just in-frame clones and leaves some out. That table is the source of V, J and clone size, and D and trimming were worked out from the DNA. The sample carries around 240,000 clones, approximately 85% recorded once.

The sample was PBMCs or T cells enriched from blood (not recorded which). This sequence originates from a woman aged 45-65 years who had recovered from COVID-19. The chain is built from TRBV6-6 and TRBJ2-5, with D possibly being TRBD1 (5 bases). The CDR3 loop reads CASSYGAQETQYF. The CDR3 DNA sequence: TGTGCCAGCAGTTACGGGGCACAAGAGACCCAGTACTTC.